The 21 T cell receptor beta chains below were found in one sample sequenced in a study of blood T cell repertoires in COVID-19. Profiled with immunoSEQ multiplex PCR; TCRdb holds only in-frame clones, not every one. The table includes tens of thousands of clones, roughly 88% detected once. Sequenced sample: peripheral blood. These receptors were obtained from a man between 65 and 85 years old in a cohort sampled during active COVID-19.

This clone was picked up one time. The rearrangement joins TRBV6-2 or TRBV6-3 to TRBJ2-7; TRBD1 aligns across 9 bases. Trimming took 5 bases from V and 0 from J; bases not matched to a gene: 5. Germline V lookup: CDR1 MNHEY, CDR2 SVGEGT. The CDR3 runs to 15 residues. The CDR3 coding sequence is TGTGCCAGCAGTGCACGGACAGGGGCCTCCTACGAGCAGTACTTC. The encoded protein is CASSARTGASYEQYF.

The gene calls are TRBV5-1 and TRBJ2-2; TRBD2 matches 8 bases. Germline V gene sequence: CDR1 SGHRS, CDR2 YFSETQ. The CDR3 spans 17 residues. The V and J ends lost 0 bases and 4 bases, in that order; junction bases with no gene match: 8. The CDR3 DNA reads TGCGCCAGCAGCTTGGATCGCGGGGGGCCTATCACCGGGGAGCTGTTTTTT. It codes for CASSLDRGGPITGELFF.

V gene TRBV29-1 combines with J gene TRBJ2-5; D might be TRBD2 (5 bases). There are 12 residues in the CDR3. V was trimmed by 4 bases and J by 4 bases, leaving 10 bases between them. Germline V gives CDR1 SQVTM, CDR2 ANQGSEA. This CDR3 reads CSVVYGGETQYF. In DNA, the CDR3 is TGCAGCGTTGTGTATGGAGGAGAGACCCAGTACTTC.

The chain carries TRBV6-5 and TRBJ2-5, with TRBD1 as a possible D gene (6 bases). Per the germline V gene, CDR1 is MNHEY and CDR2 is SVGAGI. The CDR3 length is 14 residues. V dropped 10 bases and J dropped 2 bases, with 17 bases sitting between them. The CDR3 reads CATSRGVGQETQYF. The CDR3 DNA sequence: TGTGCCACCAGCAGGGGAGTGGGGCAAGAGACCCAGTACTTC.

The chain links TRBV5-4 to TRBJ1-1, with TRBD1 matching 9 bases. CDR3 length equals 13 residues. V was pared by 3 bases and J by 10 bases, with 7 bases of the junction left unmatched. The germline CDR1 and CDR2 sequences are SGHNT and YYREEE (reference sequence). In DNA, the CDR3 is TGTGCCAGCAGCTCCACAGGGGGCATAGGAGCTTTCTTT. It specifies CASSSTGGIGAFF. Full variable domain (rest looked up from reference TRBV5-4 and TRBJ1-1): ETGVTQSPTHLIKTRGQQVTLRCSSQSGHNTVSWYQQALGQGPQFIFQYYREEENGRGNFPPRFSGLQFPNYSSELNVNALELDDSALYLCASSSTGGIGAFFGQGTRLTVV.

J is TRBJ1-2 and V is TRBV27, with D tentatively TRBD1 (6 bases). The ends were cut back, 0 bases at V and 4 bases at J, with 18 bases in the middle. The CDR3 runs to 17 residues. Germline V gives CDR1 MNHEY, CDR2 SMNVEV (reference sequence). The CDR3 DNA is TGTGCCAGCAGTTTATCGGGGGCCAGGGTTACTCTCTATGGCTACACCTTC. Translated, it gives CASSLSGARVTLYGYTF.

The CDR3 loop reads CASSRLSGNTIYF. As DNA, the CDR3 is TGTGCCAGCAGCCGTCTCTCTGGAAACACCATATATTTT. The chain has TRBV28 and TRBJ1-3; D remains ambiguous. Between the trimmed V and J ends, which lost 6 bases and 0 bases, there was a span of 6 bases. This CDR3 region has 13 residues. Per the germline V gene, CDR1 is MDHEN and CDR2 is SYDVKM.

In its sample, this clone was seen once. The gene calls are TRBV14 and TRBJ2-1; 8 bases fit TRBD2. Germline-derived CDR1 and CDR2 are SGHDN and FVKESK. The CDR3 extends over 14 amino acids. The V segment lost 3 bases and the J segment 6 bases; nucleotides outside the gene matches: 4. The CDR3 DNA follows: TGTGCCAGCAGCCACAGCGGGAGAACCAATGAGCAGTTCTTC. Translation gives CASSHSGRTNEQFF.

The chain uses TRBV5-1 and TRBJ2-1; a weak D match, TRBD2 (6 bases). CDR1 SGHRS and CDR2 YFSETQ come from the germline V gene. The CDR3 contains 13 residues. V lost 3 bases and J lost 8, with 12 bases in between. CDR3: CASSWDSSDEQFF. DNA for the CDR3: TGCGCCAGCAGCTGGGACTCCAGCGATGAGCAGTTCTTC.

This clone was seen just once. This chain links TRBV7-2 with TRBJ1-4; 8 positions agree with TRBD1. In germline, CDR1 is SGHTA, CDR2 FQGNSA. The CDR3 runs to 15 residues. Unmatched junction bases numbered 10, after V lost 5 bases and J lost 8 bases. The CDR3 coding sequence is TGTGCCAGCAGCAATCCGGGGACAGGCAGCGAAAAACTGTTTTTT. As protein: CASSNPGTGSEKLFF.

This clone was seen only a few times. The J gene is TRBJ1-4, the V gene TRBV5-1; the match to TRBD1 covers 9 bases. V was clipped by 0 bases and J by 5 bases; unmatched bases: 2. CDR1 SGHRS and CDR2 YFSETQ come from the germline V gene. The CDR3 spans 15 residues. The CDR3 DNA is TGCGCCAGCAGCTTGGCCGGGACAGGGAATGAAAAACTGTTTTTT. This gives the protein CASSLAGTGNEKLFF.

The V call is TRBV7-2, the J call TRBJ2-3, with D perhaps TRBD1 (5 bases). V was pared by 5 bases and J by 2 bases, with 11 bases between. Germline V gene lookup returns CDR1 SGHTA and CDR2 FQGNSA. This CDR3 contains 14 residues. CDR3 loop: CASSPDTATDTQYF. The CDR3 nucleotides read TGTGCCAGCAGCCCGGACACTGCCACAGATACGCAGTATTTT.

The chain uses TRBV9 and TRBJ2-3; possible D gene TRBD2, 5 bases. The V gene lost 7 bases and the J gene lost 1 base, with 10 bases spanning the gap. Germline V lookup: CDR1 SGDLS, CDR2 YYNGEE. The CDR3 sequence is 13 residues long. CDR3 DNA: TGTGCCAGCGGGAGACGCGGCACAGATACGCAGTATTTT. It is translated as CASGRRGTDTQYF.

The chain combines TRBV5-4 with TRBJ2-2; D perhaps matches TRBD2 (7 bases). CDR1 is SGHNT and CDR2 is YYREEE in the germline V gene (reference sequence). The CDR3 totals 16 residues. With 0 bases removed from V and 1 base from J, the gap between germline ends came to 10 bases. CDR3 region: CASSLGRGRNTGELFF. CDR3 in DNA: TGTGCCAGCAGCTTGGGGCGGGGGCGGAACACCGGGGAGCTGTTTTTT.

The V gene is TRBV5-4, the J gene TRBJ2-3, with D uncertain. V lost 1 base and J 3 bases, leaving 6 bases between the germline ends. Per germline, CDR1 SGHNT and CDR2 YYREEE (reference sequence). The CDR3 loop spans 13 amino acids. In DNA, the CDR3 is TGTGCCAGCAGCTTGCTCTCTACAGATACGCAGTATTTT. Translated, it gives CASSLLSTDTQYF.

In this sample, this clone turned up once. V and J are TRBV30 and TRBJ2-3; D unresolved. The CDR3 totals 11 residues. Looked up from germline, CDR1 is GTSNPN and CDR2 is SVGIG (reference sequence). Trimming pared 0 bases from V and 12 bases from J, leaving 10 bases between. The CDR3 nucleotides read TGTGCCTGGAGTGTAGCCCAAAAACAGTATTTT. Translated, it gives CAWSVAQKQYF.

This chain links TRBV27 with TRBJ1-2; unclear D gene. This CDR3 region has 11 residues. The V end lost 7 bases, the J end lost 7 bases, and 10 bases lay between the germline ends. Germline V gives CDR1 MNHEY, CDR2 SMNVEV (reference sequence). CDR3: CASNSFPGYTF. The CDR3 DNA reads as TGTGCCAGCAATTCGTTCCCTGGCTACACCTTC.

This chain connects TRBV6-5 to TRBJ2-1, with 9 bases matching TRBD2. Germline-derived CDR1 and CDR2 are MNHEY and SVGAGI. The CDR3 sequence is 14 residues long. V was clipped by 7 bases and J by 6 bases; unmatched bases: 7. The CDR3: CASTTSGEVNEQFF. CDR3 coding DNA: TGTGCCAGCACGACTAGCGGAGAGGTCAATGAGCAGTTCTTC.

This clone was found once. The chain combines TRBV2 with TRBJ2-1; D unclear. Germline loops: CDR1 SNHLY, CDR2 FYNNEI. This CDR3 has 14 residues. V was trimmed by 4 bases and J by 0 bases, leaving 7 bases between them. CDR3 protein: CASSAAGSYNEQFF. The CDR3 DNA reads TGTGCCAGCAGTGCTGCCGGCTCCTACAATGAGCAGTTCTTC.

The rearrangement links TRBV15 to TRBJ2-7, with TRBD2 matching 8 bases. CDR3 length: 17 residues. The junction had 14 bases not matched to a gene; V was cut back by 5 bases and J by 2 bases. Germline values: CDR1 LNHNV, CDR2 YYDKDF (reference sequence). The CDR3, as DNA: TGTGCCACCAGCCCTATCCCCTCCGGGGGGGGCCCCTACGAGCAGTACTTC. Protein product: CATSPIPSGGGPYEQYF.

This rearrangement joins TRBV6-5 to TRBJ2-4, with D possibly being TRBD2 (6 bases). Trimming removed 7 bases from V and 0 bases from J, with 10 bases in between. From germline, CDR1 is MNHEY and CDR2 SVGAGI. The CDR3 consists of 14 residues. DNA of the CDR3: TGTGCCAGCAATGGAGGGTTAGCCAAAAACATTCAGTACTTC. Protein product: CASNGGLAKNIQYF.